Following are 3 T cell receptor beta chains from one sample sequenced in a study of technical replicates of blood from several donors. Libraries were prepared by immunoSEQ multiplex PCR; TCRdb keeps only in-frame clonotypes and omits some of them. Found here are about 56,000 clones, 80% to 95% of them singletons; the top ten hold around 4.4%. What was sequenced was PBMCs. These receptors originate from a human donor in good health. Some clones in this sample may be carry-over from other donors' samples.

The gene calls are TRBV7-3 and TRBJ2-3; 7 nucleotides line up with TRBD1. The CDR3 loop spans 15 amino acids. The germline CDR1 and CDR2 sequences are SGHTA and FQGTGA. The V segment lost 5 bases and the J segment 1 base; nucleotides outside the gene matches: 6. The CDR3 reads CASSPIGQGTDTQYF. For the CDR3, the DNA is TGTGCCAGCAGCCCGATCGGACAGGGCACAGATACGCAGTATTTT.

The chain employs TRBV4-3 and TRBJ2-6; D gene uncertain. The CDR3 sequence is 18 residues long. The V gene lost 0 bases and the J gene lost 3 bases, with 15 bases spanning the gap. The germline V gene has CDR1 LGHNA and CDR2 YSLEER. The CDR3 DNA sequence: TGCGCCAGCAGCCAAGATCCGGCAGGCGTGGGTGGGGCCAACGTCCTGACTTTC. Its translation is CASSQDPAGVGGANVLTF.

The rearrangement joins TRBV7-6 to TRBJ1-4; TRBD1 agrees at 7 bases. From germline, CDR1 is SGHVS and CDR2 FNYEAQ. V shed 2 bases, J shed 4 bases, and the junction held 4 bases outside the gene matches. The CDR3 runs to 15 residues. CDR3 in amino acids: CASSLRGQRNEKLFF. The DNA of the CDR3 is TGTGCCAGCAGCTTACGGGGACAGCGTAATGAAAAACTGTTTTTT.